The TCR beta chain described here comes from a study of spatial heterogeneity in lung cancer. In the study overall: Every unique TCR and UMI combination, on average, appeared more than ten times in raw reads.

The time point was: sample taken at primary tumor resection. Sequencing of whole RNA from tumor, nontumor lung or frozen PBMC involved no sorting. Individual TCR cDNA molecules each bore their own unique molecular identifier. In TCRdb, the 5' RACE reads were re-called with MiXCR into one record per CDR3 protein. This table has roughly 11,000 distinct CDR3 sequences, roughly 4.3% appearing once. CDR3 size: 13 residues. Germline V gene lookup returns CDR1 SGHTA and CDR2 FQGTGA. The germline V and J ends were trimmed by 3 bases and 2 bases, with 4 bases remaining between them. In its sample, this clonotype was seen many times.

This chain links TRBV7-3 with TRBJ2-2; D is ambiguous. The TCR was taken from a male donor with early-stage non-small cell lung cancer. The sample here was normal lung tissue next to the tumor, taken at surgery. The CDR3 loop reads CASSFDNTGELFF. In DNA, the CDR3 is TGTGCCAGCAGCTTCGACAACACCGGGGAGCTGTTTTTT.